This T cell receptor (beta chain) was observed in a study of blood T cells in healthy people across ages. Trimming took 3 bases from V and 1 from J; bases not matched to a gene: 4. Per the germline V gene, CDR1 is DFQATT and CDR2 is SNEGSKA (reference sequence). CDR3 length: 14 residues. General study points: Whereas aged donors had fewer naive CD4+ cells, long-lived donors had more of them and higher diversity. Strongly correlated with naive T cell percentage was TCR beta diversity. Donor CMV infection status was unknown, possibly confounding age-related changes in expanded clonotypes.

Total RNA, at least 5 micrograms per sample, was extracted from PBMCs. This clonotype came up many times. Its specificity is not known. Then a second PCR, running about 6 to 11 cycles, was carried out with a sample-barcoded 5' primer and a J-beta primer mix. TCRdb re-called the 5' RACE reads with MiXCR, one entry per CDR3 protein. The repertoire holds about 290,000 distinct CDR3 sequences, around 29% seen once, with roughly 30% in the top ten. This receptor was taken from a woman between 65 and 79 years old in good health. The chain combines TRBV20-1 with TRBJ2-5; 8 nucleotides line up with TRBD2. Source material: blood. The chain's CDR3 is CSASPAGGQETQYF. CDR3 in DNA: TGCAGTGCTAGTCCGGCGGGAGGCCAAGAGACCCAGTACTTC.